This is a list of T cell receptor beta chains from one sample in a study of control samples from healthy donors and cancer patients. TCRdb's table, derived via immunoSEQ multiplex PCR, lists solely in-frame clones and lacks some. The data hold about 110,000 clones, with more than 85% observed a single time. The sample comprised blood. The receptors come from a woman aged 45-59 years in good health. Both conserved end residues are part of each CDR3. Fields, in order: J gene, CDR3 length, D gene, V gene, clone size, CDR3 protein, CDR3 DNA. A D gene is named only where the DNA matches it firmly. Some rows mark clone size as missing; the rest say once, few, many or name a class of expanded clone.

>TRBJ2-1|12|.|TRBV7-3|.
CASSLSPGPPFF
TGTGCCAGCAGCTTGAGCCCGGGCCCACCGTTCTTC
>TRBJ1-1|12|.|TRBV7-9|once
CASSFPRVEAFF
TGTGCCAGCAGCTTTCCCAGGGTTGAAGCTTTCTTT
>TRBJ2-5|14|.|TRBV9|few
CASSVEFFSETQYF
TGTGCCAGCAGCGTAGAGTTTTTTTCTGAGACCCAGTACTTC
>TRBJ2-1|15|.|TRBV7-8|.
CASSLRGGLDNEQFF
TGTGCCAGCAGCTTGAGAGGAGGGTTGGACAATGAGCAGTTCTTC
>TRBJ2-1|16|TRBD1|TRBV6-2/TRBV6-3|.
CASSLARGQGYNEQFF
TGTGCCAGCAGTTTAGCCCGTGGACAGGGGTACAATGAGCAGTTCTTC
>TRBJ1-3|15|.|TRBV16|.
CASSHYGGTGNTIYF
TGTGCCAGCAGCCACTACGGGGGGACTGGAAACACCATATATTTT
>TRBJ1-2|15|.|TRBV11-2|.
CASSVGLITNYGYTF
TGTGCCAGCAGCGTAGGACTAATTACGAACTATGGCTACACCTTC
>TRBJ2-1|14|.|TRBV7-9|.
CASSNRGGPDAEFF
TGTGCCAGCAGCAACCGGGGCGGCCCGGACGCAGAGTTCTTC
>TRBJ2-1|17|.|TRBV4-3|.
CASSQALSSNSYNEQFF
TGCGCCAGCAGCCAAGCGTTGTCTTCCAACTCCTACAATGAGCAGTTCTTC
>TRBJ2-1|18|.|TRBV24-1|.
CATSDRRGSSSSYNEQFF
TGTGCCACCAGTGACCGTAGGGGTTCCTCTAGCTCCTACAATGAGCAGTTCTTC